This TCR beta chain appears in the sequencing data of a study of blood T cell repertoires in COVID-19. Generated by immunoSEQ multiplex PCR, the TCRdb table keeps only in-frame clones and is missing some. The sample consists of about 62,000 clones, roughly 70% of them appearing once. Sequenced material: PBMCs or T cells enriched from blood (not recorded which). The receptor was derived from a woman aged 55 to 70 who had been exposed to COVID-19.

The CDR3 DNA sequence: TGTGCCAGCAGGGCACCAAGCGGGATAAGGTCCTACGAGCAGTACTTC. Translating it yields CASRAPSGIRSYEQYF. The chain carries TRBV2 and TRBJ2-7; 7 nucleotides line up with TRBD2. CDR1 and CDR2 from the germline V gene are SNHLY and FYNNEI. This CDR3 spans 16 amino acids. The ends lost 6 bases at V and 1 base at J; junction bases unmatched: 12.